This T cell receptor beta chain appears in the sequencing data of a study of blood T cell repertoires in COVID-19. As for the study in general: From the United States, Italy and Spain came samples of acute and convalescent COVID-19. PBMCs, B-cell-depleted T cells, or T cells provided the cDNA or gDNA that made up the material.

The CDR3 is 15 amino acids. Germline V gene data show CDR1 as SGHNT and CDR2 as YYREEE (reference sequence). After removal of 4 bases from V and 1 base from J, the junction contained 5 bases not matched to a gene. How the authors handled the data: Estimated nucleated cell counts came from reference gene primer amplification. Generated by immunoSEQ multiplex PCR, the TCRdb table keeps only in-frame clones and is missing some. V, J and clone size are those of that table, while D and trimming were read from the DNA. The sample lists 250,000 to 300,000 clones; around nine tenths were seen once. Recovered participants had two consecutive negative NP/OP PCR tests, healthcare professional clearance, or symptom resolution.

The V call is TRBV5-4, the J call TRBJ2-4, with TRBD1 matching over 7 bases. This receptor was taken from an older woman who had recovered from COVID-19. The sequencing sample was made of PBMCs or T cells enriched from blood (not recorded which). The CDR3 nucleotides read TGTGCCAGCAGCAAAACAGGGGACGCCAAAAACATTCAGTACTTC. Encoded protein: CASSKTGDAKNIQYF.